This TCR beta chain derives from a study of T-cell memory formation after mild COVID-19. Whole-study findings and limits: Shrinking CD4+ clones were chiefly CM and EM; CD8+ ones were chiefly EMRA.

This clonotype occurred a few times. Its antigen is not identified. V shed 3 bases and J 1 base; nucleotides not matched to a gene: 1. Per the germline V gene, CDR1 is SGHRS and CDR2 is YFSETQ. The CDR3 sequence is 15 residues long. It was 5'RACE with constant-segment primers that produced the TCR alpha and TCR beta cDNA libraries, which carried sample barcodes and UMIs. TCRdb independently ran MiXCR on the 5' RACE reads; one entry per CDR3 protein. The sample has about 410,000 distinct CDR3 sequences, approximately 18% seen once; the top ten hold about a fifth. The sample was PBMCs or a T cell subset sorted from them (not recorded which). The chain carries TRBV5-1 and TRBJ2-2; 9 bases fit TRBD1. The origin of this receptor is a man between 18 and 29 years old who had mild COVID-19 (a few samples of this study predate the infection). Cell type and time point are not known. The CDR3 nucleotides read TGCGCCAGCAGCTCGGACAGGGGGAACACCGGGGAGCTGTTTTTT. It codes for CASSSDRGNTGELFF.